This T cell receptor (beta chain) originates from a study of memory CD4+ T cells and cytomegalovirus serostatus. The sort gate was single viable CD3+CD4+CD8-CD45RO+ cells for memory CD4+ T cells. Losses at the gene ends were 5 bases for V and 4 bases for J; bases not matched to a gene: 9. Germline values: CDR1 LNHNV, CDR2 YYDKDF (reference sequence). CDR3 length equals 15 residues. TCRdb keeps only in-frame clones here, not all; method: immunoSEQ multiplex PCR. The sample lists some 67,000 clones; more than 75% were seen once. The chain uses TRBV15 and TRBJ1-1, with 8 nucleotides matching TRBD1. This TCR was sampled from an adult in good health and CMV-seropositive. Sequencing was carried out using memory CD4+ T cells from blood. The DNA for the CDR3 is TGTGCCACCAGCTTACGACAGGGGACGGGCACTGAAGCTTTCTTT. This translates into CATSLRQGTGTEAFF.